This T cell receptor (beta chain) was recorded in a study of regulatory T cells in long-lasting Graves disease. Study at large: The definition of persistent Graves' disease was over 5 years of antithyroid drugs with positive TSH receptor antibodies. Study conclusions and caveats: Peripheral blood was the sole material, not thyroid tissue. The study found TRBV28, TRBJ1-2 and TRBJ2-5 favored in persistent disease.

Trimming removed 6 bases from V and 5 bases from J; junction bases left unmatched: 15. CDR1 and CDR2 (germline): SNHLY, FYNNEI. The CDR3 has 17 amino acids. Time point noted: persistent/refractory GD, antithyroid drugs over 5 years with positive TRAb. There was RNA extracted from PBMCs, and the TCR library was made from it. To make TCR beta libraries, researchers used iRepertoire HTBI primers and Arm-PCR of CDR3 regions. TCRdb analysed the multiplex PCR reads with MiXCR anew, one entry per CDR3 protein. The sample lists fewer than 450,000 distinct CDR3 sequences, about a quarter occurring once. Only a few counts were recorded for this clonotype. Its antigen is as yet unknown.

This TCR was sampled from a female donor with Graves disease. J is TRBJ2-3 and V is TRBV2; 9 bases are a match to TRBD2. The material was peripheral blood mononuclear cells (PBMCs), obtained when the disease was refractory, from a patient treated with antithyroid drugs. The DNA of the CDR3 is TGTGCCAGCAGCTTAGGGCGGGAGGGCCGGGTTAAAGATACGCAGTATTTT. Translation: CASSLGREGRVKDTQYF. Drawing the rest from reference TRBV2 and TRBJ2-3, the complete variable domain is EPEVTQTPSHQVTQMGQEVILRCVPISNHLYFYWYRQILGQKVEFLVSFYNNEISEKSEIFDDQFSVERPDGSNFTLKIRSTKLEDSAMYFCASSLGREGRVKDTQYFGPGTRLTVL.